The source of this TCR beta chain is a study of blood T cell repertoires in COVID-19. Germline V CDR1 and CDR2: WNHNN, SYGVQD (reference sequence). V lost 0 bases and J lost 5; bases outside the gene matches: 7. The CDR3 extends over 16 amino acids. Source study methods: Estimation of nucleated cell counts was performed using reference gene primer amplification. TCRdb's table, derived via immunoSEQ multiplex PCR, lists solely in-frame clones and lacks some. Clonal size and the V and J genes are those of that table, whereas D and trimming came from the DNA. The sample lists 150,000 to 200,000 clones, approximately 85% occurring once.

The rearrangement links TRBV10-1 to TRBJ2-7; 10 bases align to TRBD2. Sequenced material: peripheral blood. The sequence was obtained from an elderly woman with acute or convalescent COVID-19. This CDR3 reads CASSESASGGAHEQYF. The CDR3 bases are TGCGCCAGCAGTGAGTCCGCTAGCGGGGGAGCCCACGAGCAGTACTTC.